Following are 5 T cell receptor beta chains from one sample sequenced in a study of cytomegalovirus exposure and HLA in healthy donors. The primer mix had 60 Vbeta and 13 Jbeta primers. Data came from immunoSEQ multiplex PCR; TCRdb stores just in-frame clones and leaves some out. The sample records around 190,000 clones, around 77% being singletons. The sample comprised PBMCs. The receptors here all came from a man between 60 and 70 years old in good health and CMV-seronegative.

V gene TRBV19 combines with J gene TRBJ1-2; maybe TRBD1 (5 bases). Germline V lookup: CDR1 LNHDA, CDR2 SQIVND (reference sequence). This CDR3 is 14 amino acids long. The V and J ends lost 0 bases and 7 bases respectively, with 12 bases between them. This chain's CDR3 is CASSIDSGGSGYTF. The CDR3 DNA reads TGTGCCAGTAGTATAGATTCGGGGGGTAGTGGCTACACCTTC. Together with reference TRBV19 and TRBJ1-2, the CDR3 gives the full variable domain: DGGITQSPKYLFRKEGQNVTLSCEQNLNHDAMYWYRQDPGQGLRLIYYSQIVNDFQKGDIAEGYSVSREKKESFPLTVTSAQKNPTAFYLCASSIDSGGSGYTFGSGTRLTVV.

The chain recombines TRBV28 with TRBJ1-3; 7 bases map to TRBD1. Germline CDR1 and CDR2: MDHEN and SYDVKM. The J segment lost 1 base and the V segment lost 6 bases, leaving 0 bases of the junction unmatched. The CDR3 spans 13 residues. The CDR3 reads CASRTGSGNTIYF. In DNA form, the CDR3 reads TGTGCCAGCAGGACAGGGTCTGGAAACACCATATATTTT.

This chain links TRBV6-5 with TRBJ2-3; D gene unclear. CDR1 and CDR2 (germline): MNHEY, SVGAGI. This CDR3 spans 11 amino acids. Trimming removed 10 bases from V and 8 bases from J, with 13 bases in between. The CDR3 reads CATHRGVTQYF. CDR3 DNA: TGTGCCACCCACCGAGGAGTTACGCAGTATTTT.

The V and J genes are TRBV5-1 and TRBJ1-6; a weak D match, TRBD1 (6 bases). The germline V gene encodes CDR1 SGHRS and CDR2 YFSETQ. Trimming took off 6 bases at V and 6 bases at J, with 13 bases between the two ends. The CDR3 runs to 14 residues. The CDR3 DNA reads TGCGCCAGCACCTCGGACAGCTTTAATTCACCCCTCCACTTT. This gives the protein CASTSDSFNSPLHF.

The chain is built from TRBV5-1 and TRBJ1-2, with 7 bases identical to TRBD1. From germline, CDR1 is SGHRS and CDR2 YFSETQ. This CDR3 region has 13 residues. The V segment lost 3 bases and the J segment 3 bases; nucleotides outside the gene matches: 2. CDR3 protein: CASSYDRDYGYTF. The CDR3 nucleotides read TGCGCCAGCAGCTACGACAGGGACTATGGCTACACCTTC.